This is a list of T cell receptor beta chains from one sample in a study of technical replicates of blood from a few donors. Profiled with immunoSEQ multiplex PCR; TCRdb holds only in-frame clones, not every one. The data show about 93,000 clones, with 95% seen just once and more than 0.2% held by the top ten. The sequenced sample was T cells isolated from PBMCs. These receptors were obtained from a human donor in good health. The CDR3 runs from the conserved cysteine through the conserved F or W. The D gene is left open where the match is weak. Size is omitted from some rows. Given values are once, few, many or a class for expanded clones.

size,J,D,V,DNA,CDR3
NA,TRBJ2-2,NA,TRBV27,TGTGCCAGCAGTTTTTGGGGCAGAACCACCGGGGAGCTGTTTTTT,CASSFWGRTTGELFF
once,TRBJ2-7,NA,TRBV28,TGTGCCAGCAGTCGGACACCTGGCTACGAGCAGTACTTC,CASSRTPGYEQYF
NA,TRBJ1-2,TRBD1,TRBV6-6,TGTGCCAGCAGTCCTACAGGGGGCGACTATGGCTACACCTTC,CASSPTGGDYGYTF
NA,TRBJ2-1,TRBD1,TRBV7-3,TGTGCCAGCAGCTTAGGGACAGGGTGGAATGAGCAGTTCTTC,CASSLGTGWNEQFF
NA,TRBJ2-3,NA,TRBV4-2,TGTGCCAGCAGCCAAGATGAAGTCAGGGGCTCGAGCACAGATACGCAGTATTTT,CASSQDEVRGSSTDTQYF
NA,TRBJ1-6,TRBD1,TRBV5-6,TGTGCCAGCAGCTTGGCGGTTACAGGGACAGCTAATTCACCCCTCCACTTT,CASSLAVTGTANSPLHF
NA,TRBJ1-2,TRBD1,TRBV2,TGTGCCAGCAGACCCCAGACAGGGGGCTTTGGCTACACCTTC,CASRPQTGGFGYTF
NA,TRBJ2-3,TRBD2,TRBV5-1,TGCGCCAGCAGCCCCTTTCGGACTAGTAGCACAGATACGCAGTATTTT,CASSPFRTSSTDTQYF
NA,TRBJ2-5,NA,TRBV5-1,TGCGCCAGCAGCTTGGGCTCAGCAGGGTACGAGACCCAGTACTTC,CASSLGSAGYETQYF
NA,TRBJ1-1,NA,TRBV6-5,TGTGCCAGCAGACAGGGTTTGACTGAAGCTTTCTTT,CASRQGLTEAFF
NA,TRBJ2-5,NA,TRBV20-1,TGCAGCTTGGACTACCAAGAGACCCAGTACTTC,CSLDYQETQYF
once,TRBJ2-1,TRBD2,TRBV7-6,TGTGCCAGCAGCACCAAGGCGGGAGTAAATGAGCAGTTCTTC,CASSTKAGVNEQFF
NA,TRBJ2-7,NA,TRBV11-3,TGTGCCAGCAGCTTAGCAGAAAACTACGAGCAGTACTTC,CASSLAENYEQYF
NA,TRBJ2-7,NA,TRBV29-1,TGCAGCGTTGGGCGGACGGACAAGGAGCAGTACTTC,CSVGRTDKEQYF
NA,TRBJ2-2,TRBD2,TRBV14,TGTGCCAGCAGCAAAGGACTAGCGGGAGTGACCGGGGAGCTGTTTTTT,CASSKGLAGVTGELFF
NA,TRBJ1-2,NA,TRBV29-1,TGCAGCGTTGAAGATCGCGACAGCTATGGCTACACCTTC,CSVEDRDSYGYTF
NA,TRBJ2-1,TRBD2,TRBV5-6,TGTGCCAGCAGTTCGGAAGGTATCGTAGCGGGTGAGCAGTTCTTC,CASSSEGIVAGEQFF